Below, 17 T cell receptor beta chains from the same sample are listed, as sequenced in a study of CD8+ T cells in alopecia areata. In each case, RNA was isolated and then reverse transcribed into cDNA as the sequencing template. Sequencing was performed with immunoSEQ multiplex PCR; in TCRdb, only in-frame clones are kept and a portion is missing. Among approximately 99,000 clones listed, roughly 60% were seen once. The sequencing sample was made of CD8+ T cells sorted from blood. Receptors were obtained from a human donor in good health.

V and J are TRBV5-6 and TRBJ2-7; the D is unclear. The germline gives CDR1 SGHDT, CDR2 YYEEEE. Deletions cut 0 bases from V and 2 bases from J, with 6 bases between. This CDR3 is 13 amino acids long. The CDR3 reads CASSLESAYEQYF. CDR3 nucleotide sequence: TGTGCCAGCAGCTTGGAATCCGCCTACGAGCAGTACTTC.

CDR3 sequence reads: CAWDTGTGVYEKLFF. CDR3 coding DNA: TGTGCCTGGGACACAGGGACAGGGGTTTATGAAAAACTGTTTTTT. The chain has TRBV30 and TRBJ1-4; 10 bases fit TRBD1. The germline V gene encodes CDR1 GTSNPN and CDR2 SVGIG (reference sequence). Trimming at V came to 5 bases and at J to 6 bases, leaving 9 bases not matched to a gene. The CDR3 is 15 residues long.

V and J are TRBV15 and TRBJ2-7; 9 bases fit TRBD1. This CDR3 is built from 17 residues. Unmatched junction bases numbered 8, after V lost 0 bases and J lost 2 bases. CDR1 is LNHNV, CDR2 YYDKDF, per germline (reference sequence). CDR3 bases: TGTGCCACCAGCAGAGAGCCCCGGGACAGGGAACCCTACGAGCAGTACTTC. The encoded protein is CATSREPRDREPYEQYF. Full variable domain (outside the CDR3, taken from reference TRBV15 and TRBJ2-7): DAMVIQNPRYQVTQFGKPVTLSCSQTLNHNVMYWYQQKSSQAPKLLFHYYDKDFNNEADTPDNFQSRRPNTSFCFLDIRSPGLGDTAMYLCATSREPRDREPYEQYFGPGTRLTVT.

This chain uses TRBV4-1 with TRBJ2-1; D is unclear. The CDR3 totals 14 residues. V was pared by 5 bases and J by 4 bases, with 12 bases between. Germline CDR1 reads MGHRA; CDR2 reads YSYEKL. CDR3 residues: CASSSDLTYNEQFF. The CDR3 DNA reads as TGCGCCAGCAGCTCCGACCTGACATACAATGAGCAGTTCTTC.

The chain is built from TRBV6-6 and TRBJ1-1; D unresolved. The germline gives CDR1 MNHNY, CDR2 SVGAGI (reference sequence). The CDR3 covers 13 residues. V was shortened by 6 bases and J by 1 base, with 9 bases between the two germline ends. The chain's CDR3 is CASRETWNTEAFF. The CDR3 region has the DNA TGTGCCAGCAGGGAGACATGGAACACTGAAGCTTTCTTT.

This sequence joins TRBV9 and TRBJ1-6; possibly TRBD1 for D (5 bases). With 4 bases removed from V and 4 bases from J, the gap between germline ends came to 9 bases. Germline V lookup: CDR1 SGDLS, CDR2 YYNGEE. The CDR3 spans 14 residues. The CDR3 coding sequence is TGTGCCAGCAGCTGGGGCAGTTATAATTCACCCCTCCACTTT. Residues: CASSWGSYNSPLHF. The whole variable domain, filled in from reference TRBV9 and TRBJ1-6, reads DSGVTQTPKHLITATGQRVTLRCSPRSGDLSVYWYQQSLDQGLQFLIQYYNGEERAKGNILERFSAQQFPDLHSELNLSSLELGDSALYFCASSWGSYNSPLHFGNGTRLTVT.

This clone was found once. The chain combines TRBV7-9 with TRBJ2-1; the D is unclear. The CDR3 sequence is 10 residues long. Germline values: CDR1 SEHNR, CDR2 FQNEAQ (reference sequence). Between the trimmed V and J ends, which lost 0 bases and 9 bases, there was a span of 0 bases. The CDR3: CASSLAEQFF. Written as DNA, the CDR3 is TGTGCCAGCAGCTTAGCTGAGCAGTTCTTC.

The rearrangement links TRBV5-4 to TRBJ2-5; D remains unclear. Trimming removed 3 bases at V and 2 bases at J, with 5 bases between. Looked up from germline, CDR1 is SGHNT and CDR2 is YYREEE (reference sequence). This CDR3 has 12 residues. The DNA for the CDR3 is TGTGCCAGCAGCTCGGGTCAAGAGACCCAGTACTTC. Protein sequence: CASSSGQETQYF.

Note on this clone: The same CDR3 can be traced to other DNA sequences in this sample. The chain combines TRBV7-2 with TRBJ2-7; no reliable D call. The V end lost 3 bases, the J end lost 0 bases, and 3 bases lay between the germline ends. Germline assignment: CDR1 SGHTA and CDR2 FQGNSA. CDR3 length: 12 amino acids. The CDR3 coding sequence is TGTGCCAGCAGCTTCACCTCCTACGAGCAGTACTTC. Its translation: CASSFTSYEQYF.

The table lists this clone with a few counts. The rearrangement joins TRBV7-6 to TRBJ2-1; possible D gene TRBD2, 6 bases. This CDR3 contains 15 residues. Trimming took 1 base from V and 4 from J, leaving 11 bases between them. Germline V lookup: CDR1 SGHVS, CDR2 FNYEAQ. CDR3 in amino acids: CASSLDRAGYNEQFF. As DNA, the CDR3 is TGTGCCAGCAGCTTAGACCGGGCGGGGTACAATGAGCAGTTCTTC.

The chain uses TRBV7-6 and TRBJ2-2; D gene uncertain. CDR1 is SGHVS and CDR2 is FNYEAQ in the germline V gene. The CDR3 runs 15 residues. V was cut by 4 bases and J by 6 bases, with 15 bases left in between. The chain's CDR3 is CASSYEITAAGELFF. The CDR3 DNA follows: TGTGCCAGCAGCTATGAAATAACCGCCGCCGGGGAGCTGTTTTTT.

The chain links TRBV10-3 to TRBJ1-2; 9 positions match TRBD1. In germline, CDR1 is ENHRY, CDR2 SYGVKD. This CDR3 region has 15 residues. V trimming: 6 bases; J trimming: 7 bases; junction bases outside the gene matches: 12. The CDR3 bases are TGTGCCATCAGACCCGACACAGGGGGCGGGAGTGGCTACACCTTC. Its protein is CAIRPDTGGGSGYTF.

The chain combines TRBV9 with TRBJ2-1, with unresolved D. The CDR3 is 13 residues long. Trimming left V 1 base short and J 8 bases short, with 10 bases between. Germline V gene data show CDR1 as SGDLS and CDR2 as YYNGEE. The CDR3 DNA reads as TGTGCCAGCAGCGTACGAAGTGGGGATGAGCAGTTCTTC. Translating it yields CASSVRSGDEQFF.

The chain combines TRBV30 with TRBJ2-1; D gene uncertain. Germline V CDR1 and CDR2: GTSNPN, SVGIG (reference sequence). The CDR3 is 13 residues long. The V end was cut by 1 base, the J end by 0 bases, with 4 bases between. The DNA for the CDR3 is TGTGCCTGGAGTGGAAGCTCCTACAATGAGCAGTTCTTC. Protein product: CAWSGSSYNEQFF.

This clone was seen only a few times. The chain combines TRBV5-1 with TRBJ2-7; D perhaps matches TRBD1 (5 bases). V lost 2 bases and J 3 bases, leaving 12 bases between the germline ends. This CDR3 contains 14 residues. In germline, CDR1 is SGHRS, CDR2 YFSETQ. The CDR3 nucleotides read TGCGCCAGCAGCTTCAAACAGGCCGACTACGAGCAGTACTTC. Translation gives CASSFKQADYEQYF.

This chain links TRBV29-1 with TRBJ2-7; 13 nucleotides line up with TRBD2. Germline assignment: CDR1 SQVTM and CDR2 ANQGSEA. This CDR3 has 15 amino acids. With 0 bases clipped from V and 4 bases from J, the junction kept 3 bases outside the gene matches. The CDR3: CSVEDRGLAGYEQYF. The CDR3 bases are TGCAGCGTTGAAGATCGGGGACTAGCGGGGTACGAGCAGTACTTC.

The rearrangement uses TRBV5-6 and TRBJ2-7; D is possibly TRBD1 (5 bases). V shed 1 base and J shed 3 bases, with 11 bases lying between them. This CDR3 has 14 amino acids. Germline V CDR1 and CDR2: SGHDT, YYEEEE. The CDR3 DNA reads TGTGCCAGCAGCTTGCAGGGTGCGTTCTACGAGCAGTACTTC. This gives the protein CASSLQGAFYEQYF.